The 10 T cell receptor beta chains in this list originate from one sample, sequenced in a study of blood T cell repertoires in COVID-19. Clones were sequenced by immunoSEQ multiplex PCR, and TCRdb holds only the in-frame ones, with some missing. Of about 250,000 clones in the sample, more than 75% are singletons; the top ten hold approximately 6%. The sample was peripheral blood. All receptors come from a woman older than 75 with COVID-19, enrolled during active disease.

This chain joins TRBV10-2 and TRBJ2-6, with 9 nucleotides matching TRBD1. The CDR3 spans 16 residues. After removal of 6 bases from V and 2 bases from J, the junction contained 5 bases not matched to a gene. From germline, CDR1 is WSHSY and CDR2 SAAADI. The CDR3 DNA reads TGCGCCAGCAGCGGACAGGGGCGCGCTGGGGCCAACGTCCTGACTTTC. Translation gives CASSGQGRAGANVLTF.

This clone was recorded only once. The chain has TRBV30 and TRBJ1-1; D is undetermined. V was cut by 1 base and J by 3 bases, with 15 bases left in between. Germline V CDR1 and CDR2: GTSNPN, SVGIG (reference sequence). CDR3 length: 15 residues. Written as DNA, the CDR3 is TGTGCCTGGAGTGGACTACCTAAGAGGGACACTGAAGCTTTCTTT. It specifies CAWSGLPKRDTEAFF.

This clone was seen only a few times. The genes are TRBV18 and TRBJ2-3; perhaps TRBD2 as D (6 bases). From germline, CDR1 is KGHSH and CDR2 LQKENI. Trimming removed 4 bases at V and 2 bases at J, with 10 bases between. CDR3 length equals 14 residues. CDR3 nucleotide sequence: TGTGCCAGCTCACTCTCGGGACTCACAGATACGCAGTATTTT. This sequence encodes CASSLSGLTDTQYF.

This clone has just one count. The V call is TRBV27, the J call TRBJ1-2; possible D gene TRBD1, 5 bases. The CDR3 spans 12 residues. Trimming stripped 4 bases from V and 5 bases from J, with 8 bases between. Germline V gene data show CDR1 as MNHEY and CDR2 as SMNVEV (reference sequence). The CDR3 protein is CASSSGGYGYTF. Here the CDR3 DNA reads TGTGCCAGCAGTTCCGGGGGGTATGGCTACACCTTC.

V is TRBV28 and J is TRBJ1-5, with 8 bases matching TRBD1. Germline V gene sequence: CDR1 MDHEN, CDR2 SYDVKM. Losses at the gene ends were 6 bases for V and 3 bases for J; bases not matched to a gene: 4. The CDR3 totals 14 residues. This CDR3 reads CASSPGGPNQPQHF. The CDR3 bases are TGTGCCAGCAGCCCAGGGGGCCCCAATCAGCCCCAGCATTTT.

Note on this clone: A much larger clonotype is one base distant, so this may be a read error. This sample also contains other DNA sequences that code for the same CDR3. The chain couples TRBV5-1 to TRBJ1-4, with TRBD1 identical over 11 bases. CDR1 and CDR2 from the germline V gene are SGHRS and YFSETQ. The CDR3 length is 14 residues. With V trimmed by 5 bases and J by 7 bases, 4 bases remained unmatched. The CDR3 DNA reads TGCGCCAGCAGTTCCGGGACAGGGGGTGAAAAACTGTTTTTT. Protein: CASSSGTGGEKLFF.

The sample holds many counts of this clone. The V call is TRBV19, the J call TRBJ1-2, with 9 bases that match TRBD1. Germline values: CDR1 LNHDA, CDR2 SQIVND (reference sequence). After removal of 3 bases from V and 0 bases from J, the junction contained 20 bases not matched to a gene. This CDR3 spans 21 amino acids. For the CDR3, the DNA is TGTGCCAGTAGTATGGGGACAGGGACCATCGTACCTCTGTTAGCTAACTATGGCTACACCTTC. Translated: CASSMGTGTIVPLLANYGYTF.

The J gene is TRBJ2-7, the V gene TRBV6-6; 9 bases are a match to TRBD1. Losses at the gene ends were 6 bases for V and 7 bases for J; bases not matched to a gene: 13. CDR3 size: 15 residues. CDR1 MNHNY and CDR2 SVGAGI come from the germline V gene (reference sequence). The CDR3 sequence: CASRPLGTGTGEQYF. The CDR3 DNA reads TGTGCCAGCAGACCCCTCGGGACAGGGACTGGTGAGCAGTACTTC.

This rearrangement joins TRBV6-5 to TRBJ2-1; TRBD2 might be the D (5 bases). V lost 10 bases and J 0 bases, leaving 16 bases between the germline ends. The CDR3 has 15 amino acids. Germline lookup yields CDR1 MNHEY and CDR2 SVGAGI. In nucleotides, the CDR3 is TGTGCCACACAAGCTCGGGGTCGCTCCTACAATGAGCAGTTCTTC. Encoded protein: CATQARGRSYNEQFF.

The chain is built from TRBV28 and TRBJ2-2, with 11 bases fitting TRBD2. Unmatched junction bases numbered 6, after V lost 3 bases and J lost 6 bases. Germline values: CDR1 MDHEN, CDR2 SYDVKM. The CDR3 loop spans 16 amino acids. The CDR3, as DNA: TGTGCCAGCAGTTTGAGAACTAGCGGGGGTTCCGGGGAGCTGTTTTTT. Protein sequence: CASSLRTSGGSGELFF.